This TCR beta chain was found in a study of beta chain features in type 1 diabetes (dated by TCRdb to 2016 to 2019). Background for the entire study: No differences in mean age, gender distribution, total cell number or subset yield were found between patients and healthy donors. Regulatory and stem cell-like memory subsets were isolated from only 8 patients and roughly 8 healthy donors, whereas naive and central memory subsets came from all 30 or so donors. The study compared TCRB repertoires of sorted circulating CD4+ T cell subsets between recently diagnosed type 1 diabetes patients and matched healthy donors. Across all samples, some 99 million sorted cells were examined, and cell number per subset correlated strongly with RNA yield.

All of the isolated RNA was reverse transcribed with the High Capacity cDNA Reverse Transcription Kit, so expressed TCRB transcripts were sequenced. Deep immunoSEQ sequencing was performed on naive, central memory and regulatory T cell samples, with an average of around 3.4 million total reads per sample. After sorted cells were lysed in RLT buffer, RNA was extracted with DNase-treated RNeasy Micro or Mini kits, with the choice depending on cell number. To prevent cross-contamination, every cell subset was processed on its own, while patient and healthy donor samples were processed together. Using the immunoSEQ multiplex PCR, TCRB sequences were amplified from cDNA into 87-bp fragments spanning the CDR3 region. Amplicons were sequenced on the Illumina HiSeq platform. Concerning the study's data processing: Synthetic template baselines were used to correct PCR bias computationally, reads within Hamming distance 2 were collapsed together, and singletons that could not be merged were discarded. Reads were aligned against IMGT to assign V, D and J genes, CDR3 length and insertions or deletions at six rearrangement sites. Within each subset, clonotype counts were normalized to sorted cell number, after which true diversity and Gini coefficients were computed with the tcR R package. Repertoire sharing was quantified using the overlap coefficient calculated on TCRB nucleotide sequences. Out-of-frame TCRB sequences from naive cells were analyzed as a proxy for the pre-selection repertoire. Entries here come from immuneACCESS through TCRdb and include only in-frame sequences with V and J called. Some clones fail to appear in such tables; in the studies checked, an unresolved V gene covers under half of the shortfall, and the cause of the remainder is unknown. That table furnishes V, J and clone size, whereas the DNA furnished D and trimming. In this sample the table shows about 230,000 clones, under 20% of which occur a single time. Together, the top ten hold approximately 0.081% of the sample.

This clone turned up a few times. Its antigen is unknown. No per-base quality is available; no much larger clone lies one base away. Each donor gave one peripheral blood draw, averaging about 100 mL, which was collected into heparinised tubes. Naive, central memory, regulatory and stem cell-like memory CD4+ T cells were sorted on a BD FACSAria II using a panel including CD45RO, CCR7, CD25, CD127, CD95 and CD27. All sorted populations exceeded 95% purity. PBMCs were isolated immediately by Lymphoprep density gradient centrifugation and stained directly without culture. Samples were stained and sorted in pairs, with one healthy donor and one patient per experiment, so that batch effects were minimized. Results the study describes overall, beyond this receptor: Naive, central memory and regulatory TCRB repertoires appeared to be more alike among patients than among healthy donors. Fewer insertions and more nucleotide deletions at VDJ recombination sites were observed in patients with type 1 diabetes, implying thymic rearrangement abnormalities. Type 1 diabetes patients showed a moderate but significant shortening of TCRB CDR3 length in all four CD4+ subsets. Because cDNA was sequenced instead of genomic DNA, highly expressing activated cells could be over-represented, though the groups showed no difference in activation or CD3 levels. PCR may preferentially amplify shorter templates, but because patient and control samples were amplified and corrected together, any resulting skew would affect both groups equally. Only small numbers of individuals were included in the HLA sub-analyses, which left unresolved whether HLA type had any influence on TCRB rearrangement.

Trimming takes 5 bases from V and 10 bases from J, and the germline ends sit 17 bases apart. CDR3 length: 13 amino acids, cysteine to phenylalanine. Solely the CDR3 DNA is kept, with 39 bases framed from the first base. CDR1 and CDR2 were assigned from the germline V gene as SGHTA and FQGNSA. The receptor comes from a man under 40 with type 1 diabetes. The sequence is built from TRBV7-2 and TRBJ1-1; a confident D gene designation cannot be given. The sample taken for sequencing was naive CD4+ T cells from blood. The cell subset or site label corresponds to: true naive CD4+ T cells. The DNA reads TGTGCCAGCAGCAGAGGGCCTGTACGAGGAGCTTTCTTT. Its coded protein is CASSRGPVRGAFF. Beyond the CDR3, the reference TRBV7-2 and TRBJ1-1 genes provide the residues; the full variable domain reads: GAGVSQSPSNKVTEKGKDVELRCDPISGHTALYWYRQSLGQGLEFLIYFQGNSAPDKSGLPSDRFSAERTGGSVSTLTIQRTQQEDSAVYLCASSRGPVRGAFFGQGTRLTVV.